Following are 7 T cell receptor beta chains from one sample sequenced in a study of T-cell reconstitution after alpha-beta-depleted transplantation in children. Preparation of the TCRbeta library was carried out with unique molecular identifiers. TCRdb recomputed calls from the PCR reads with MiXCR, one row per CDR3 protein. The sample consists of about 58,000 distinct CDR3 sequences, approximately 43% of them appearing once. The material sequenced was PBMCs, mostly from graft donor cells, taken 360 days after TCRalphabeta/CD19-depleted stem cell transplant. Receptors were obtained from a male patient younger than 18 who had a stem cell transplant for acute lymphoblastic leukemia, so the T cells may come from the graft donor.

This clonotype was seen more than once but under ten times. The V gene is TRBV7-9, the J gene TRBJ2-1; 8 bases agree with TRBD2. Looked up from germline, CDR1 is SEHNR and CDR2 is FQNEAQ (reference sequence). V trimming: 5 bases; J trimming: 2 bases; junction bases outside the gene matches: 8. The CDR3 is made up of 16 amino acids. The CDR3 region is CASSSEAGGPYNEQFF. DNA of the CDR3: TGTGCCAGCAGCAGTGAGGCGGGAGGCCCCTACAATGAGCAGTTCTTC.

The chain has TRBV9 and TRBJ1-4; D gene uncertain. The germline gives CDR1 SGDLS, CDR2 YYNGEE. This CDR3 has 14 amino acids. The germline V and J ends were trimmed by 7 bases and 0 bases, with 10 bases remaining between them. In DNA form, the CDR3 reads TGTGCCAGCTCGGGTGGCGCAACTAATGAAAAACTGTTTTTT. Translating gives CASSGGATNEKLFF.

This chain uses TRBV6-2 or TRBV6-3 with TRBJ2-7, with TRBD2 matching 9 bases. CDR3 length: 14 residues. Germline loops: CDR1 MNHEY, CDR2 SVGEGT. With 6 bases clipped from V and 1 base from J, the junction kept 4 bases outside the gene matches. The chain's CDR3 is CASRPSGTSYEQYF. The CDR3, as DNA: TGTGCCAGCAGACCTAGCGGGACTTCCTACGAGCAGTACTTC.

This sequence joins TRBV25-1 and TRBJ2-1, with no clear D. Germline CDR1 is MGHDK and CDR2 is SYGVNS. The CDR3 sequence is 15 residues long. V lost 1 base, J lost 8 bases, and 15 bases lay in between. This chain's CDR3 is CASSEWAGQPHEQFF. The CDR3, as DNA: TGTGCCAGCAGTGAATGGGCAGGTCAACCCCATGAGCAGTTCTTC.

This clonotype turned up a few times. V gene TRBV7-2 combines with J gene TRBJ2-7; D is ambiguous. The CDR3 sequence is 11 residues long. V dropped 3 bases and J dropped 4 bases, with 4 bases sitting between them. CDR1 SGHTA and CDR2 FQGNSA come from the germline V gene. This chain's CDR3 is CASSFPYEQYF. The CDR3 nucleotides are TGTGCCAGCAGCTTCCCTTACGAGCAGTACTTC.

The chain joins TRBV6-1 to TRBJ2-4; 9 bases map to TRBD1. The CDR3 length is 14 residues. Trimming cost V 6 bases and J 8 bases; bases outside gene matches: 8. CDR1 and CDR2 (germline): MNHNS, SASEGT. The CDR3 region is CASRDRGRWDIQYF. For the CDR3, the DNA is TGTGCCAGCAGGGACAGGGGTCGGTGGGACATTCAGTACTTC.

The V gene is TRBV5-1, the J gene TRBJ1-5; D gene unclear. Germline V gene data show CDR1 as SGHRS and CDR2 as YFSETQ. Deletions cut 0 bases from V and 6 bases from J, with 13 bases between. This CDR3 contains 15 residues. CDR3 bases: TGCGCCAGCAGCTTGGATGGGGATCCCAGTCAGCCCCAGCATTTT. This sequence encodes CASSLDGDPSQPQHF.